The rows below give T cell receptor beta chains drawn from one sample of a study of blood T cell repertoires in COVID-19. Some clones are missing from TCRdb's copy, which holds only in-frame ones; the method was immunoSEQ multiplex PCR. Of around 310,000 clones in the sample, around nine tenths are singletons; the top ten hold around 9%. Sequencing was performed on PBMCs or T cells enriched from blood (not recorded which). The source is a woman under 40 who had recovered from COVID-19. The CDR3 runs from the conserved cysteine through the conserved F or W. A D gene is named only where the DNA matches it firmly.

TRBD1 | TRBJ2-2 | TRBV3-1/TRBV3-2 | CASSQPRGLAGELFF | TGTGCCAGCAGCCAACCCAGGGGGCTGGCCGGGGAGCTGTTTTTT
TRBD1 | TRBJ1-5 | TRBV6-4 | CASSPGTGGNQPQHF | TGTGCCAGCAGCCCCGGGACAGGGGGGAATCAGCCCCAGCATTTT
TRBD2 | TRBJ2-1 | TRBV11-3 | CASSSLNAGLGGNEQFF | TGTGCCAGCAGCTCCCTCAACGCGGGACTAGGAGGCAATGAGCAGTTCTTC
. | TRBJ1-2 | TRBV27 | CASSFTQNPFYGYTF | TGTGCCAGCAGTTTTACGCAGAACCCTTTCTATGGCTACACCTTC
. | TRBJ1-3 | TRBV7-9 | CASSFFEDTIYF | TGTGCCAGCAGCTTTTTCGAGGACACCATATATTTT
. | TRBJ1-1 | TRBV5-6 | CASRLSTGNTEAFF | TGTGCCAGCAGGTTATCGACAGGGAACACTGAAGCTTTCTTT
. | TRBJ2-7 | TRBV4-1 | CASSQEETGLYEQYF | TGCGCCAGCAGCCAAGAAGAGACAGGATTATACGAGCAGTACTTC
. | TRBJ1-1 | TRBV5-1 | CASSWDNMNTEAFF | TGCGCCAGCAGCTGGGACAATATGAACACTGAAGCTTTCTTT
. | TRBJ1-5 | TRBV19 | CASSRGQGRDQPQHF | TGTGCCAGTAGTAGAGGGCAGGGGCGGGATCAGCCCCAGCATTTT
. | TRBJ1-3 | TRBV28 | CASYPGTSGNTIYF | TGTGCCAGTTACCCAGGGACTTCTGGAAACACCATATATTTT
. | TRBJ2-2 | TRBV6-6 | CASSYPQGGYTGELFF | TGTGCCAGCAGTTACCCCCAGGGAGGTTACACCGGGGAGCTGTTTTTT
. | TRBJ1-4 | TRBV3-1/TRBV3-2 | CASSQAQNEKLFF | TGTGCCAGCAGCCAAGCCCAGAATGAAAAACTGTTTTTT
TRBD1 | TRBJ1-2 | TRBV7-3 | CASRDGGQMLYTF | TGTGCCAGCAGAGACGGGGGACAGATGCTCTACACCTTC
TRBD2 | TRBJ2-7 | TRBV7-9 | CASSQRTSGTYEQYF | TGTGCCAGCAGCCAACGGACTAGCGGGACCTACGAGCAGTACTTC